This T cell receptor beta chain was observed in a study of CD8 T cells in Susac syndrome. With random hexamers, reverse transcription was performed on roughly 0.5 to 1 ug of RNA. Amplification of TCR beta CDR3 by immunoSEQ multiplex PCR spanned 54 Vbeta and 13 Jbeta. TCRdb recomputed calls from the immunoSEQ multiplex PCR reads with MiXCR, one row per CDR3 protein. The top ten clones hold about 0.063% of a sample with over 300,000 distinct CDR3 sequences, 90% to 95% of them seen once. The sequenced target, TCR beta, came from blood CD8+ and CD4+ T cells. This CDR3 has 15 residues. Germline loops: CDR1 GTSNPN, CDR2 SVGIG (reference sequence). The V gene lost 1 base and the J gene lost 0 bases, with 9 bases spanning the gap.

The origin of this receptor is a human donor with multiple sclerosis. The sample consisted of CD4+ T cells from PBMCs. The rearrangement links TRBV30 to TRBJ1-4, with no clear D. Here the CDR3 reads CAWSGIDATNEKLFF. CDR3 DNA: TGTGCCTGGAGTGGTATCGACGCAACTAATGAAAAACTGTTTTTT.